Listed below are T cell receptor beta chains from one sample, sequenced in a study of shared clonotypes between healthy human individuals. The assay was immunoSEQ multiplex PCR, and TCRdb's table has in-frame clones only and misses some. The sample includes around 2.3 million clones, roughly 95% of them seen just once. Source material: naive CD4+ T cells sorted from blood. The receptors originated from a man between 18 and 35 years old in good health. CDR3s include the opening cysteine and the closing phenylalanine or tryptophan. The D gene is left open where the match is weak. Size is stated for part of the rows, as once, few or many counts, or as a class when the clone is expanded.

J,size,D,V,DNA,CDR3
TRBJ1-4,NA,NA,TRBV28,TGTGCCAGCAGTTTGGGGCCAGCACGGGTTTTT,CASSLGPARVF
TRBJ2-7,NA,TRBD2,TRBV13,TGTGCCAGCAGCTTAAGGCTAGCGGGAGGAAACTACGAGCAGTACTTC,CASSLRLAGGNYEQYF
TRBJ1-3,NA,NA,TRBV10-1,TGCGCCAGCGCGGCAGACTCTGGAAACACCATATATTTT,CASAADSGNTIYF
TRBJ2-3,NA,NA,TRBV5-6,TGTGCCAGCAGCTTGTTAGCGGTCACAGATACGCAGTATTTT,CASSLLAVTDTQYF
TRBJ2-1,NA,NA,TRBV2,TGTGCCAGCAGCGTTATGAATGAGCAGTTCTTC,CASSVMNEQFF
TRBJ1-2,NA,NA,TRBV2,TGTGCCAGCAGTGCAAGACCACAGGGATACGACTATGGCTACACCTTC,CASSARPQGYDYGYTF
TRBJ1-3,NA,NA,TRBV30,TGTGCCTGGAGTGTAAATTCTGGAAACACCATATATTTT,CAWSVNSGNTIYF
TRBJ2-1,NA,TRBD2,TRBV30,TGTGCCCAGAGCGGGGTATATGAGCAGTTCTTC,CAQSGVYEQFF
TRBJ2-3,NA,TRBD1,TRBV4-2,TGTGCCAGCAGCCAAGACATTCCCGGGACAGGGAGCTCAGATACGCAGTATTTT,CASSQDIPGTGSSDTQYF
TRBJ1-4,NA,NA,TRBV15,TGTGCCACCAGCAACCCCGGGGGGGGTGAAAAACTGTTTTTT,CATSNPGGGEKLFF
TRBJ2-5,NA,NA,TRBV7-2,TGTGCCAGCAGCTCACAGGATCAAGGGACCCAGTACTTC,CASSSQDQGTQYF
TRBJ2-7,NA,NA,TRBV6-5,TGTGCCAGCAGTTCCAGGGACGAGTCGCGCGAGCAGTACTTC,CASSSRDESREQYF
TRBJ1-5,NA,NA,TRBV19,TGTGCCAGTAGTATAGGTGGACCCTGGAGCAATCAGCCCCAGCATTTT,CASSIGGPWSNQPQHF
TRBJ2-7,NA,NA,TRBV27,TGTGCCAGCAGTTTAAGGGGGAGAAACGAGCAGTACTTC,CASSLRGRNEQYF
TRBJ1-5,NA,NA,TRBV2,TGTGCCAGCACTAGGGATAGCAATCAGCCCCAGCATTTT,CASTRDSNQPQHF
TRBJ2-3,NA,NA,TRBV5-4,TGTGCCAGCAGCTTGAGAGGGCCATATTTTAGCACAGATACGCAGTATTTT,CASSLRGPYFSTDTQYF
TRBJ2-5,NA,TRBD2,TRBV5-1,TGCGCCAGCAGCTCTGGGCGGGGGGCCACAAAAGAGACCCAGTACTTC,CASSSGRGATKETQYF
TRBJ1-2,NA,NA,TRBV18,TGTGCCAGCTCTCCTTCGGAGAGGTTAGGTGGCTACACCTTC,CASSPSERLGGYTF
TRBJ2-2,NA,NA,TRBV29-1,TGCAGCGTTGGTGCCGGGACACGGGCGTTCACCGGGGAGCTGTTTTTT,CSVGAGTRAFTGELFF
TRBJ1-5,NA,NA,TRBV7-8,TGTGCCAGCAGCCTGGGGATTGATCAGCCCCAGCATTTT,CASSLGIDQPQHF
TRBJ2-3,NA,TRBD2,TRBV10-3,TGTGCCACAACTAGCGGCAGCACAGATACGCAGTATTTT,CATTSGSTDTQYF
TRBJ1-3,NA,NA,TRBV7-9,TGTGCCAGTACCAATACTGGCCTGACCCGAGGAAACACCATATATTTT,CASTNTGLTRGNTIYF
TRBJ2-5,NA,TRBD2,TRBV13,TGTGCCAGCAGCTTAGTGGGACTAGCGAGCCAAGAGACCCAGTACTTC,CASSLVGLASQETQYF
TRBJ2-1,once,TRBD2,TRBV25-1,TGTGCCAGCAGTGAGCTAGCGGGAAGCAATGAGCAGTTCTTC,CASSELAGSNEQFF
TRBJ1-2,once,TRBD1,TRBV30,TGTGCCTGGAGTCTGGGACAGGTTAATGGCTACACCTTC,CAWSLGQVNGYTF
TRBJ2-1,NA,TRBD2,TRBV5-1,TGCGCCAGCAGCTTCACTAGCGGGAGTATCCATGAGCAGTTCTTC,CASSFTSGSIHEQFF
TRBJ1-2,NA,NA,TRBV29-1,TGCAGCGTTGTCGAGTTCAACTATGGCTACACCTTC,CSVVEFNYGYTF
TRBJ2-7,NA,TRBD1,TRBV6-6,TGTGCCAGCAGCCACGGGGACAGGGGGTTCGAGCAGTACTTC,CASSHGDRGFEQYF
TRBJ2-1,NA,NA,TRBV5-4,TGTGCCAGCAGCGACTACAGGGAACAGTGGAATGAGCAGTTCTTC,CASSDYREQWNEQFF
TRBJ1-5,NA,NA,TRBV5-4,TGTGCCAGCAGCCTACAGGGAAACAATCAGCCCCAGCATTTT,CASSLQGNNQPQHF
TRBJ1-2,NA,NA,TRBV6-1,TGTGCCAGCAGTGCCCCAGGGTCTAACGCAAACTATGGCTACACCTTC,CASSAPGSNANYGYTF
TRBJ1-4,NA,NA,TRBV6-1,TGTGCCAGCAGGATGGGACCCTCAAATAATGAAAAACTGTTTTTT,CASRMGPSNNEKLFF
TRBJ2-5,NA,NA,TRBV6-1,TGTGCCAGCAGTTCGTTGACGGGGGCGCGGGAGACCCAGTACTTC,CASSSLTGARETQYF
TRBJ1-2,NA,TRBD1,TRBV10-3,TGTGCCTCCTCGGGACAGGGGAACTATGGCTACACCTTC,CASSGQGNYGYTF
TRBJ1-2,NA,NA,TRBV19,TGTGCCAGTAGGATGCAGGGCTATGGCTACACCTTC,CASRMQGYGYTF
TRBJ2-5,NA,NA,TRBV7-8,TGTGCCAGCAGACCTACCGGGAATCTCGCACACGAGACCCAGTACTTC,CASRPTGNLAHETQYF
TRBJ1-2,NA,TRBD1,TRBV19,TGTGCCAGTAGTGTGGGGCCCCCGGACAGGGGGCGAGAGACTGGCTACACCTTC,CASSVGPPDRGRETGYTF
TRBJ2-3,NA,NA,TRBV28,TGTGCCAGCAGTCAACAGGAAAAACTCACAGATACGCAGTATTTT,CASSQQEKLTDTQYF
TRBJ1-1,NA,NA,TRBV27,TGTGCCAGCAGTTTATCCCCCACCCTTAACACTGAAGCTTTCTTT,CASSLSPTLNTEAFF
TRBJ2-2,NA,NA,TRBV11-3,TGTGCCAGCAGCCCTGACAATGCCAACACCGGGGAGCTGTTTTTT,CASSPDNANTGELFF
TRBJ1-2,NA,NA,TRBV27,TGTGCCAGCAGTTTGCAGGGGTTGGGCTACACCTTC,CASSLQGLGYTF
TRBJ1-4,NA,NA,TRBV6-5,TGTGCCAGCGATGGGACGGGGGTAGGTGAAAAACTGTTTTTT,CASDGTGVGEKLFF
TRBJ2-2,NA,NA,TRBV6-1,TGTGCCAGCAAGAAAGACGGCGCGAACACCGGGGAGCTGTTTTTT,CASKKDGANTGELFF
TRBJ1-2,NA,NA,TRBV5-4,TGTGCCAGCACCTTGGGCGGCAGGGCGGCCTATGGCTACACCTTC,CASTLGGRAAYGYTF
TRBJ1-2,NA,NA,TRBV6-1,TGTGCCAGCAGGGGAAGGGATGGCTACACCTTC,CASRGRDGYTF
TRBJ2-7,once,NA,TRBV5-1,TGCGCCAGCAGCCCAGGGGATGGGGCCCCAAAATCCTACGAGCAGTACTTC,CASSPGDGAPKSYEQYF
TRBJ2-1,NA,NA,TRBV20-1,TGCAGTGCAAGGGACCTTAATGAGCAGTTCTTC,CSARDLNEQFF
TRBJ2-2,NA,NA,TRBV10-1,TGCGCCAGCAGTGAGTCCCGACCCGGGGAGCGGGGGGAGCTGTTTTTT,CASSESRPGERGELFF
TRBJ2-3,once,NA,TRBV6-5,TGTGCCAGCAGTTACCAAGGGCGCACAGATACGCAGTATTTT,CASSYQGRTDTQYF
TRBJ1-1,NA,NA,TRBV2,TGTGCCAGCAGTGGGGGAGGGACGGTGAACACTGAAGCTTTCTTT,CASSGGGTVNTEAFF
TRBJ2-5,NA,TRBD2,TRBV27,TGTGCCAGCAGTTTAGTTGGCGGGGGGGCCGTCGAGACCCAGTACTTC,CASSLVGGGAVETQYF
TRBJ1-6,once,TRBD1,TRBV29-1,TGCAGCGTTCGACAGGGGAATTCACCCCTCCACTTT,CSVRQGNSPLHF
TRBJ2-5,NA,NA,TRBV4-1,TGCGCCAGACCTCTCCCTGGGCGGGACGGGTCGAGGGAGACCCAGTACTTC,CARPLPGRDGSRETQYF
TRBJ2-3,NA,TRBD1,TRBV6-5,TGTGCCAGCAGGAGCACAGGGGGCCGGTCAGATACGCAGTATTTT,CASRSTGGRSDTQYF
TRBJ1-3,NA,TRBD1,TRBV10-3,TGTGCCATCAGTGGAGGGGACAGTAGGGGAAACACCATATATTTT,CAISGGDSRGNTIYF
TRBJ2-5,NA,NA,TRBV11-2,TGTGCCAGCAGCCCTGACCAAGAGACCCAGTACTTC,CASSPDQETQYF
TRBJ2-7,NA,TRBD1,TRBV6-5,TGTGCCAGCAGTAAACCGGGACAGGGGCCGAGGGAGCAGTACTTC,CASSKPGQGPREQYF
TRBJ2-1,NA,NA,TRBV12-1,TGTGCCAGCAGCTTTATTCCAGATGAGCAGTTCTTC,CASSFIPDEQFF
TRBJ2-3,NA,TRBD1,TRBV28,TGTGCCAGCAGTTCCCAGCGACAGGGTGGGGGCACAGATACGCAGTATTTT,CASSSQRQGGGTDTQYF
TRBJ2-2,NA,TRBD2,TRBV30,TGTGCCTGGAGAGCCCACAGCGGGGGCACCGGGGAGCTGTTTTTT,CAWRAHSGGTGELFF